These 4 T cell receptor beta chains originate from one sample sequenced in a study of blood T cell repertoires in COVID-19. Sequencing used immunoSEQ multiplex PCR; TCRdb keeps in-frame clones, though not all of them. The profile shows about 140,000 clones, roughly four fifths of them singletons. Sequenced input: peripheral blood. The receptors derive from a woman older than 75 with active or convalescent COVID-19.

This rearrangement joins TRBV27 to TRBJ2-1; tentative D call: TRBD1 (5 bases). CDR1 and CDR2 from the germline V gene are MNHEY and SMNVEV (reference sequence). The CDR3 is 14 residues long. V lost 8 bases and J lost 0, with 11 bases in between. The CDR3 protein is CASALQASYNEQFF. The CDR3 bases are TGTGCCAGCGCCCTACAGGCCTCCTACAATGAGCAGTTCTTC.

This chain uses TRBV18 with TRBJ1-4, with 10 nucleotides matching TRBD1. CDR1 is KGHSH and CDR2 is LQKENI in the germline V gene. The V segment lost 2 bases and the J segment 2 bases; nucleotides outside the gene matches: 8. CDR3 length equals 18 residues. CDR3 in DNA: TGTGCCAGCTCACCAATACGGGGACAGGGGTCGACTAATGAAAAACTGTTTTTT. As protein: CASSPIRGQGSTNEKLFF.

V and J are TRBV28 and TRBJ2-3; D is perhaps TRBD2 (7 bases). CDR3 size: 14 residues. Germline V gene sequence: CDR1 MDHEN, CDR2 SYDVKM. The V and J ends lost 3 bases and 4 bases respectively, with 11 bases between them. CDR3 sequence: CASSLRGGADTQYF. The CDR3 nucleotides read TGTGCCAGCAGTTTGAGGGGGGGGGCAGATACGCAGTATTTT.

This chain uses TRBV19 with TRBJ2-2; 8 bases align to TRBD2. J was trimmed by 1 base and V by 4 bases; bases with no gene match: 8. The CDR3 sequence is 17 residues long. Germline V gene lookup returns CDR1 LNHDA and CDR2 SQIVND (reference sequence). The CDR3 loop reads CASSTPERGRNTGELFF. CDR3 in DNA: TGTGCCAGTAGTACTCCGGAGCGGGGGAGGAACACCGGGGAGCTGTTTTTT.